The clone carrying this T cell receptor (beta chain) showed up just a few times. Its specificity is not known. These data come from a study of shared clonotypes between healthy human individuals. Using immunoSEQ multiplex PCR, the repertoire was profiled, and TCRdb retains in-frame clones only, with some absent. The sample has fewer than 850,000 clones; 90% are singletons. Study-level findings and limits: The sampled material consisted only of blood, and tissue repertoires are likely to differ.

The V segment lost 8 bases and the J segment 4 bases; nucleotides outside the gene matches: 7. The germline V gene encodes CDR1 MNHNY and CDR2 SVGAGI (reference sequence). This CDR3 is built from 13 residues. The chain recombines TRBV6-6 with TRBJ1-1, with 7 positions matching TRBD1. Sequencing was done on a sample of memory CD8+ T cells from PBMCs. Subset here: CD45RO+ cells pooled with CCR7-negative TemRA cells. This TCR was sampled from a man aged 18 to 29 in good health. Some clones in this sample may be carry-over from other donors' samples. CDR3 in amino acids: CASGLGTVTEAFF. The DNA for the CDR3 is TGTGCCAGCGGCCTCGGGACAGTCACTGAAGCTTTCTTT.